This TCR beta chain stems from a study of regulatory T cells in long-lasting Graves disease. General study points: Among samples with persistent disease, TRBV28, TRBJ1-2 and TRBJ2-5 were favored. Those with persistent Graves' had less TCR diversity than newly diagnosed patients.

Sample time point: newly diagnosed GD, antithyroid drugs for less than 3 months. PBMC RNA was the source of the TCR library. Losses at the gene ends were 3 bases for V and 3 bases for J; bases not matched to a gene: 5. The CDR3 runs 14 residues. Germline CDR1 reads SGHTS; CDR2 reads YDEGEE. Only a few counts were recorded for this clonotype. Its antigen is unidentified. The authors built TCR beta libraries using iRepertoire HTBI primers and Arm-PCR of CDR3 regions. TCRdb reprocessed the multiplex PCR reads with MiXCR, giving one entry per CDR3 protein. The repertoire includes about 320,000 distinct CDR3 sequences, over 15% of them detected once, and more than 30% sits in the top ten.

The chain employs TRBV5-8 and TRBJ2-7, with TRBD1 matching over 8 bases. The sequencing used peripheral blood mononuclear cells (PBMCs), collected at new diagnosis, from a patient treated with antithyroid drugs. This receptor was taken from a female donor with Graves disease. CDR3: CASSSRQGFYEQYF. CDR3 DNA: TGTGCCAGCAGCTCCCGACAGGGGTTCTACGAGCAGTACTTC. Together with reference TRBV5-8 and TRBJ2-7, the CDR3 gives the full variable domain: EAGVTQSPTHLIKTRGQQATLRCSPISGHTSVYWYQQALGLGLQFLLWYDEGEERNRGNFPPRFSGRQFPNYSSELNVNALELEDSALYLCASSSRQGFYEQYFGPGTRLTVT.